The 10 T cell receptor beta chains listed next were all sequenced from one sample in a study of neoadjuvant anti-PD-1 for oral cavity cancer. The assay was immunoSEQ multiplex PCR, and TCRdb's table has in-frame clones only and misses some. Here the sample spans around 16,000 clones, less than 70% being singletons. The sequencing here drew on PBMCs, taken before nivolumab (anti-PD-1) treatment. The receptors were sampled from a person between 40 and 85 years old with oral cavity squamous cell carcinoma.

About this clone: The junction differs from germline at one of its ends, possibly a read error. The CDR3 region is CASSLEAASGSPTF. The CDR3 nucleotides read TGCGCCAGCAGCTTGGAAGCGGCTAGCGGGTCTCCGACATTC. This chain connects TRBV5-1 to TRBJ2-7, with 8 bases fitting TRBD2. The V gene's germline CDR1 is SGHRS and CDR2 YFSETQ. The CDR3 sequence is 14 residues long.

This chain connects TRBV6-5 to TRBJ2-3; TRBD2 might be the D (6 bases). The germline gives CDR1 MNHEY, CDR2 SVGAGI. V lost 6 bases and J 1 base, leaving 11 bases between the germline ends. The CDR3 length is 14 residues. The CDR3: CASRWASGTDTQYF. CDR3 nucleotides: TGTGCCAGCAGATGGGCTAGCGGCACAGATACGCAGTATTTT.

This chain links TRBV7-9 with TRBJ2-1; 9 nucleotides align to TRBD2. V lost 5 bases, J lost 0 bases, and 11 bases stayed unmatched. CDR1 SEHNR and CDR2 FQNEAQ come from the germline V gene (reference sequence). The CDR3 runs to 18 residues. The DNA for the CDR3 is TGTGCCAGCAGCGGGGCTAGCGGGGACCCCCTCTCCTACAATGAGCAGTTCTTC. Translating gives CASSGASGDPLSYNEQFF.

This chain uses TRBV15 with TRBJ2-2, with D perhaps matching TRBD1 or TRBD2 (5 bases each). Germline V gene sequence: CDR1 LNHNV, CDR2 YYDKDF (reference sequence). CDR3 length equals 18 residues. Trimming took 3 bases from V and 2 from J, leaving 19 bases between them. The CDR3 DNA reads TGTGCCACCAGCAGGGGGCCCCCGGGGACGGGAAACACCGGGGAGCTGTTTTTT. It encodes CATSRGPPGTGNTGELFF.

This sequence joins TRBV30 and TRBJ2-4; TRBD1 aligns across 10 bases. The trim removed 2 bases at V and 1 base at J, leaving 8 bases unmatched. The CDR3 extends over 17 amino acids. Germline V gene sequence: CDR1 GTSNPN, CDR2 SVGIG (reference sequence). CDR3 nucleotides: TGTGCCTGGAGTTTAGAGGGGACAGGGGTTGCCAAAAACATTCAGTACTTC. Its protein product is CAWSLEGTGVAKNIQYF.

The rearrangement uses TRBV4-1 and TRBJ2-7; D remains unclear. Germline CDR1 and CDR2: MGHRA and YSYEKL. V was trimmed by 0 bases and J by 3 bases, leaving 6 bases between them. This CDR3 is 13 amino acids long. The CDR3, as DNA: TGCGCCAGCAGCCAAGAAACCTACTACGAGCAGTACTTC. This encodes CASSQETYYEQYF.

The chain is built from TRBV30 and TRBJ2-3; D perhaps matches TRBD2 (6 bases). This CDR3 comprises 15 residues. Germline lookup yields CDR1 GTSNPN and CDR2 SVGIG (reference sequence). V was shortened by 2 bases and J by 3 bases, with 15 bases between the two germline ends. The chain's CDR3 is CAWSRGTLETDTQYF. The CDR3 nucleotides read TGTGCCTGGAGTCGGGGGACCCTCGAGACAGATACGCAGTATTTT.

The V and J genes are TRBV10-1 and TRBJ2-2; D is uncertain. V lost 8 bases and J lost 6, with 7 bases in between. Germline loops: CDR1 WNHNN, CDR2 SYGVQD (reference sequence). There are 11 residues in the CDR3. CDR3 bases: TGCGCCAGCTTAACTTCCGGGGAGCTGTTTTTT. Translated, it gives CASLTSGELFF.

The chain uses TRBV28 and TRBJ1-5; 8 bases align to TRBD1. This CDR3 has 17 residues. Germline V gives CDR1 MDHEN, CDR2 SYDVKM. The trim removed 4 bases at V and 6 bases at J, leaving 14 bases unmatched. The CDR3 region is CASSSRIRTGLGQPQHF. CDR3 nucleotides: TGTGCCAGCAGTTCGAGGATCCGGACAGGGTTGGGTCAGCCCCAGCATTTT.

The CDR3 region is CASSIDSTASNQPQHF. The CDR3 nucleotides are TGTGCCAGTAGTATAGACTCGACAGCAAGCAATCAGCCCCAGCATTTT. V and J are TRBV19 and TRBJ1-5, with D perhaps TRBD1 (5 bases). The CDR3 consists of 16 residues. Trimming pared 0 bases from V and 1 base from J, leaving 10 bases between. Germline CDR1 LNHDA, CDR2 SQIVND (reference sequence).